The present TCR beta chain was sequenced within a study of T cell repertoires in cytomegalovirus infection. Whole-study findings and limits: Dominating the ex vivo response were TCR beta clonotypes that were CMV-specific and HLA-C-restricted.

This clonotype occurred once. The antigen is unknown. At one boundary the junction diverges from the germline segment, which might be a read error. TCRdb processed the reads anew with MiXCR; each CDR3 protein has one entry. Of around 800,000 distinct CDR3 sequences in the sample, approximately 29% are singletons; the top ten hold over 10%. The CDR3 loop spans 15 amino acids. The gene calls are TRBV7-1 and TRBJ2-5, with a tentative D call TRBD1 (6 bases). TRBV7-1 is an ORF, and what it does is uncertain. The TCR originated in a human donor in good health (CMV status not recorded). Some clones in this sample may be carry-over from other donors' samples. Source: cultured CD8+ T cells from PBMCs, taken from culture after CMV antigen stimulation. The chain's CDR3 is CASSSRVGKGETRYF. The CDR3 DNA follows: TGTGCCAGCAGCTCCAGGGTGGGGAAGGGGGAGACCCGGTACTTC.